The 28 T cell receptor beta chains presented below share a single source sample, sequenced in a study of T-cell reconstitution after alpha-beta-depleted transplantation in children. Using unique molecular identifiers, the investigators prepared the TCRbeta library. TCRdb analysed the PCR reads with MiXCR anew, one entry per CDR3 protein. The top ten clones hold around an eighth of a sample with around 580,000 distinct CDR3 sequences, 23% of them seen once. The source was PBMCs, mostly from graft donor cells, collected 360 days after TCRalphabeta/CD19-depleted stem cell transplant. These receptors were collected from a boy younger than two who had a stem cell transplant for acute myeloid leukemia, so the T cells may come from the graft donor.

This clonotype was seen many times. V and J are TRBV7-9 and TRBJ1-5; D not certain. Per the germline V gene, CDR1 is SEHNR and CDR2 is FQNEAQ (reference sequence). V lost 1 base and J lost 1, with 11 bases in between. The CDR3 runs to 16 residues. The CDR3 sequence: CASSLVYGGSNQPQHF. In nucleotides, the CDR3 is TGTGCCAGCAGCTTAGTTTACGGTGGAAGCAATCAGCCCCAGCATTTT.

CDR3 sequence: CASSITQGGSYEQYF. The CDR3 DNA is TGTGCCAGCAGTATAACCCAAGGCGGATCCTACGAGCAGTACTTC. The chain links TRBV11-3 to TRBJ2-7, with D unresolved. V shed 6 bases and J shed 1 base, with 16 bases lying between them. The CDR3 runs to 15 residues. Germline assignment: CDR1 SGHNT and CDR2 YENEEA.

A few counts support this clonotype. This chain links TRBV20-1 with TRBJ2-1; the D is unclear. The germline V and J ends were trimmed by 1 base and 9 bases, with 16 bases remaining between them. Germline V gene lookup returns CDR1 DFQATT and CDR2 SNEGSKA (reference sequence). The CDR3 is 14 amino acids. The CDR3 DNA reads TGCAGTGCTAGAGGGCTCCCTAACGGAGCTGAGCAGTTCTTC. Encoded protein: CSARGLPNGAEQFF.

This sequence joins TRBV5-5 and TRBJ1-5; D is perhaps TRBD1 (6 bases). The ends were cut back, 1 base at V and 0 bases at J, with 14 bases in the middle. Germline CDR1 reads SGHKS; CDR2 reads YYEKEE (reference sequence). The CDR3 totals 17 residues. DNA of the CDR3: TGTGCCAGCAGCTTGTCTCCGACAGGACCTAGCAATCAGCCCCAGCATTTT. This sequence encodes CASSLSPTGPSNQPQHF.

There are many counts of this clonotype. The chain carries TRBV13 and TRBJ2-7; D tentatively reads TRBD1 or TRBD2 (5 bases each). V was cut by 10 bases and J by 2 bases, with 18 bases left in between. This CDR3 has 14 residues. In germline, CDR1 is PRHDT, CDR2 FYEKMQ (reference sequence). CDR3 nucleotide sequence: TGTGCCACCCGAGAGGGGAATCTAGCCTACGAGCAGTACTTC. Translating it yields CATREGNLAYEQYF.

This clonotype was detected many times. The rearrangement joins TRBV4-3 to TRBJ2-1, with D perhaps TRBD1 or TRBD2 (7 bases each). CDR1 and CDR2 from the germline V gene are LGHNA and YSLEER. The V end was cut by 4 bases, the J end by 8 bases, with 24 bases between. CDR3 length: 17 residues. CDR3 nucleotide sequence: TGCGCCAGCAGCCTATATGGGGCCGACAGGGAGGGAGATGAGCAGTTCTTC. Protein sequence: CASSLYGADREGDEQFF.

This clonotype was observed at least ten times. The junction and the germline gene differ at one end; a read error may be behind it. The J gene is TRBJ2-1, the V gene TRBV7-2, with TRBD2 matching over 11 bases. Germline-derived CDR1 and CDR2 are SGHTA and FQGNSA. The CDR3 is 17 amino acids. This chain's CDR3 is CASSNSGGAHSSNEQFF. The CDR3 coding sequence is TGTGCCAGCAGCAATAGCGGGGGGGCCCATTCCTCCAATGAGCAGTTCTTC.

This chain connects TRBV7-3 to TRBJ2-1; D unclear. Germline CDR1 and CDR2: SGHTA and FQGTGA. V lost 2 bases and J lost 9, with 8 bases in between. CDR3 length: 12 residues. CDR3 region: CASSLWGIEQFF. CDR3 nucleotides: TGTGCCAGCAGCTTATGGGGTATTGAGCAGTTCTTC.

This clonotype has only a few counts. The V gene is TRBV7-9, the J gene TRBJ2-7, with 7 nucleotides matching TRBD2. V shed 1 base, J shed 3 bases, and the junction held 3 bases outside the gene matches. The CDR3 totals 14 residues. Germline V gene lookup returns CDR1 SEHNR and CDR2 FQNEAQ (reference sequence). The CDR3 here is CASSLVGLLYEQYF. The CDR3 DNA is TGTGCCAGCAGCTTAGTGGGACTACTCTACGAGCAGTACTTC.

This clonotype was detected a few times. This chain links TRBV29-1 with TRBJ2-4; 7 positions match TRBD1. The V gene's germline CDR1 is SQVTM and CDR2 ANQGSEA. V gave up 1 base and J gave up 8 bases; unmatched junction bases: 11. The length of the CDR3 is 15 residues. CDR3 sequence (DNA): TGCAGCGTTGAAGGAGAGGACAGGTTGAGACACATTCAGTACTTC. It encodes CSVEGEDRLRHIQYF.

The table lists this clonotype with a few counts. The J gene is TRBJ2-7, the V gene TRBV13; 9 positions match TRBD1. Trimming cost V 4 bases and J 5 bases; bases outside gene matches: 6. Germline loops: CDR1 PRHDT, CDR2 FYEKMQ (reference sequence). This CDR3 is built from 14 residues. CDR3 residues: CASSSGTGWNEQYF. Written as DNA, the CDR3 is TGTGCCAGCAGCTCCGGGACAGGGTGGAACGAGCAGTACTTC.

This clonotype has just a few counts. The rearrangement links TRBV6-2 or TRBV6-3 to TRBJ2-1, with D tentatively TRBD2 (6 bases). CDR1 and CDR2 from the germline V gene are MNHEY and SVGEGT. This CDR3 is 15 amino acids long. The germline V and J ends were trimmed by 6 bases and 5 bases, with 17 bases remaining between them. For the CDR3, the DNA is TGTGCCAGCAGCCAGACTCTAGCGCTGAACAATGAGCAGTTCTTC. Protein: CASSQTLALNNEQFF.

This clonotype was seen a few times. This chain links TRBV20-1 with TRBJ2-3, with a weak D call TRBD1 (5 bases). This CDR3 spans 15 amino acids. Trimming removed 2 bases at V and 3 bases at J, with 15 bases between. Germline V gives CDR1 DFQATT, CDR2 SNEGSKA (reference sequence). CDR3 DNA: TGCAGTGCTAGAAGGCCAGGGAAAGGTACAGATACGCAGTATTTT. Translating gives CSARRPGKGTDTQYF.

This clonotype was picked up a small number of times. The chain has TRBV28 and TRBJ2-7, with D possibly TRBD1 on 6 matching bases. Deletions cut 10 bases from V and 6 bases from J, with 16 bases between. The CDR3 contains 12 residues. Germline loops: CDR1 MDHEN, CDR2 SYDVKM. CDR3 DNA: TGTGCCACCCGCTATTTAGGGGGCGAGCAGTACGTC. It encodes CATRYLGGEQYV.

This clonotype was detected ten times or more. The chain uses TRBV5-1 and TRBJ1-2; D is unclear. The CDR3 has 14 residues. V lost 0 bases to trimming and J lost 5 bases, with 11 bases between them. The germline gives CDR1 SGHRS, CDR2 YFSETQ. Here the CDR3 reads CASSLGYRSYGYTF. The CDR3 DNA is TGCGCCAGCAGCTTGGGGTACAGAAGTTATGGCTACACCTTC.

This clonotype was found a few times. J is TRBJ1-2 and V is TRBV6-1, with D perhaps matching TRBD1 (5 bases). The ends were cut back, 3 bases at V and 7 bases at J, with 18 bases in the middle. Germline V gene lookup returns CDR1 MNHNS and CDR2 SASEGT. This CDR3 contains 15 residues. The CDR3 region has the DNA TGTGCCAGCAGTGACGGGGTCCTAGGGGATTTTGGCTACACCTTC. This codes for CASSDGVLGDFGYTF.

This clonotype was counted at least ten times. The chain uses TRBV15 and TRBJ2-2, with no clear D. The length of the CDR3 is 14 residues. V lost 4 bases to trimming and J lost 3 bases, with 9 bases between them. Looked up from germline, CDR1 is LNHNV and CDR2 is YYDKDF (reference sequence). For the CDR3, the DNA is TGTGCCACCAGCATCGGGCCAGACACCGGGGAGCTGTTTTTT. The encoded protein is CATSIGPDTGELFF. The complete variable domain, with remaining parts taken from reference TRBV15 and TRBJ2-2, reads DAMVIQNPRYQVTQFGKPVTLSCSQTLNHNVMYWYQQKSSQAPKLLFHYYDKDFNNEADTPDNFQSRRPNTSFCFLDIRSPGLGDTAMYLCATSIGPDTGELFFGEGSRLTVL.

This clonotype was observed a few times. The J gene is TRBJ2-7, the V gene TRBV21-1; TRBD1 was called by the table and not checked on the DNA. TRBV21-1 is marked as a pseudogene. This CDR3 has 12 amino acids. Written as DNA, the CDR3 is TGTGCCAGCAGCAAAGACAGGGCGGAGCAGTACGTC. This codes for CASSKDRAEQYV.

This clonotype was counted only a few times. This rearrangement joins TRBV3-1 to TRBJ2-1, with 12 bases identical to TRBD2. Germline values: CDR1 LGHDT, CDR2 YNNKEL (reference sequence). The CDR3 contains 20 residues. V shed 4 bases and J 3 bases; nucleotides not matched to a gene: 16. CDR3 bases: TGTGCCAGCAGCCCGGAAGGGGCTAGCGGGGGGGCCAGAGGCTACAATGAGCAGTTCTTC. This gives the protein CASSPEGASGGARGYNEQFF.

CDR3 nucleotides: TGTGCCAGCTGCCCTGGGACTAGCGGTTACAATGAGCAGTTCTTC. It codes for CASCPGTSGYNEQFF. The chain joins TRBV2 to TRBJ2-1; 11 nucleotides agree with TRBD2. V was pared by 8 bases and J by 4 bases, with 7 bases of the junction left unmatched. The CDR3 sequence is 15 residues long. Germline V CDR1 and CDR2: SNHLY, FYNNEI.

Worth noting for this clonotype: Its ends do not fully match the called genes, so a read error is possible. The V gene is TRBV2, the J gene TRBJ2-1; TRBD2 is a possible D gene (5 bases). There are 17 residues in the CDR3. Germline CDR1 SNHLY, CDR2 FYNNEI. CDR3 loop: CTSCLGIGSSSYNEQFF. The CDR3 nucleotides read TGTACCAGCTGTTTGGGCATAGGGAGCAGCTCCTACAATGAGCAGTTCTTC.

The chain couples TRBV6-1 to TRBJ2-3, with D unclear. Per germline, CDR1 MNHNS and CDR2 SASEGT. This CDR3 has 14 amino acids. The V and J ends lost 5 bases and 0 bases respectively, with 9 bases between them. CDR3 residues: CASSPKSSTDTQYF. CDR3 coding DNA: TGTGCCAGCAGTCCTAAATCTAGCACAGATACGCAGTATTTT.

The table lists this clonotype with many counts. The J gene is TRBJ1-2, the V gene TRBV19; D is unresolved. V was clipped by 8 bases and J by 0 bases, with 7 bases between them. The CDR3 length is 12 residues. From germline, CDR1 is LNHDA and CDR2 SQIVND (reference sequence). The CDR3 nucleotides read TGTGCCAGTCTCGGATCTAACTATGGCTACACCTTC. It codes for CASLGSNYGYTF.

This clonotype turned up a few times. The chain carries TRBV24-1 and TRBJ2-5, with 8 bases matching TRBD1. From germline, CDR1 is KGHDR and CDR2 SFDVKD. CDR3 length: 16 residues. Trimming at V came to 2 bases and at J to 2 bases, leaving 6 bases not matched to a gene. CDR3 sequence: CATSDYLGQGQETQYF. DNA for the CDR3: TGTGCCACCAGTGATTACCTCGGACAGGGACAAGAGACCCAGTACTTC.

The chain has TRBV12-5 and TRBJ2-5; 7 bases map to TRBD1. Germline CDR1 LGHNT, CDR2 FRNRAP. The CDR3 length is 18 residues. The junction had 13 bases not matched to a gene; V was cut back by 3 bases and J by 0 bases. This CDR3 reads CASGFGTEGGQYQETQYF. The CDR3 bases are TGTGCTAGTGGTTTTGGGACAGAGGGCGGCCAGTACCAAGAGACCCAGTACTTC.

This clonotype was recorded many times. This sequence joins TRBV20-1 and TRBJ1-5; 8 nucleotides match TRBD1. The CDR3 covers 15 residues. The germline V gene encodes CDR1 DFQATT and CDR2 SNEGSKA (reference sequence). V dropped 6 bases and J dropped 9; count of bases not matched to a gene: 16. The CDR3 DNA sequence: TGCAGTGCGACTCCCATGGACAGGGCCGGTTTGCCCCAGCATTTT. Translating it yields CSATPMDRAGLPQHF.

This clonotype was picked up many times. The chain uses TRBV29-1 and TRBJ2-2; TRBD1 matches 8 bases. The CDR3 has 15 residues. The V and J ends lost 2 bases and 1 base, in that order; junction bases with no gene match: 3. Germline V CDR1 and CDR2: SQVTM, ANQGSEA. The CDR3 region has the DNA TGCAGCGTTGAATCCGGGACAGGGAACACCGGGGAGCTGTTTTTT. Translated, it gives CSVESGTGNTGELFF.

This clonotype was counted only a few times. The genes are TRBV30 and TRBJ2-7, with D unresolved. The germline CDR1 and CDR2 sequences are GTSNPN and SVGIG (reference sequence). Trimming pared 0 bases from V and 1 base from J, leaving 4 bases between. CDR3 length equals 12 residues. CDR3 sequence reads: CAWSVFSYEQYF. The CDR3 DNA follows: TGTGCCTGGAGTGTATTTTCCTACGAGCAGTACTTC. Full variable domain (remainder filled in from reference TRBV30 and TRBJ2-7): SQTIHQWPATLVQPVGSPLSLECTVEGTSNPNLYWYRQAAGRGLQLLFYSVGIGQISSEVPQNLSASRPQDRQFILSSKKLLLSDSGFYLCAWSVFSYEQYFGPGTRLTVT.